This entry lists 2 T cell receptor beta chains sequenced from one sample in a study of T-cell memory formation after mild COVID-19 (dated by TCRdb to about 2021). Libraries were prepared through 5' RACE. The sequencer listed for this sample is Illumina NovaSeq 6000. TCRdb cleaned the public reads at Q25 with fastp, built clones with MiXCR and kept in-frame beta chains. Rows matching on CDR3 protein sequence are summarized as one entry with the most common DNA and genes. The sample table lists 580,000 or so distinct CDR3 sequences, roughly 17% of them with a count of one. Together, the top ten hold roughly 7.7% of the sample. Sequenced: PBMCs or a T cell subset sorted from them (not recorded which). The receptors were gathered from an adult woman who had mild COVID-19 (a few samples of this study predate the infection). The sample titles of this study are shuffled in the database, so cell type and time point are left out; the donor was told from shared clones.

This chain joins TRBV5-6 and TRBJ2-1; TRBD1 matches 10 bases. The germline CDR1 and CDR2 sequences are SGHDT and YYEEEE. V gave up 2 bases and J gave up 4 bases; unmatched junction bases: 12. The CDR3 contains 18 residues. The CDR3 bases are TGTGCCAGCAGCTTCAATACCGGGACAGGGGCGCCATACAATGAGCAGTTCTTC. It codes for CASSFNTGTGAPYNEQFF.

This clonotype turned up a few times. The chain has TRBV15 and TRBJ2-1; D not resolved. Germline V gene sequence: CDR1 LNHNV, CDR2 YYDKDF (reference sequence). The ends were cut back, 2 bases at V and 0 bases at J, with 11 bases in the middle. CDR3 length: 16 amino acids. The CDR3: CATSRTAGNSYNEQFF. The CDR3 nucleotides are TGTGCCACCAGCAGAACCGCAGGAAACTCCTACAATGAGCAGTTCTTC.